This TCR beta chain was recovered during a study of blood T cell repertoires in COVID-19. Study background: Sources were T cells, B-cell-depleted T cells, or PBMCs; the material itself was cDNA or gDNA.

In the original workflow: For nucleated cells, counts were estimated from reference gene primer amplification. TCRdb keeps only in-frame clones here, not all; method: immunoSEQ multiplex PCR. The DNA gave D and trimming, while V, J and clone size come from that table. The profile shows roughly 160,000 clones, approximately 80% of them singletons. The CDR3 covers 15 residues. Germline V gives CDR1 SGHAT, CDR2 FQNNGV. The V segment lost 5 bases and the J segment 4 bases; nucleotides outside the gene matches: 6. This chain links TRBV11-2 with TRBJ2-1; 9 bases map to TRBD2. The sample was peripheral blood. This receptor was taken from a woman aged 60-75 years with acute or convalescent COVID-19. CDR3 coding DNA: TGTGCCAGCAGCCTTTTCCTAGCGGGATACAATGAGCAGTTCTTC. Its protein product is CASSLFLAGYNEQFF.